This TCR beta chain was observed in a study of blood T cell repertoires in COVID-19. Study overall: Spain, Italy and the United States supplied samples that represented acute and convalescent COVID-19.

Repertoires were generated with immunoSEQ multiplex PCR, while TCRdb's copy carries only in-frame clones and drops some. In the table there are just under 250,000 clones, around 88% of which are singletons. V was clipped by 4 bases and J by 3 bases, with 24 bases between them. The germline V gene encodes CDR1 SGHRS and CDR2 YFSETQ. The CDR3 spans 18 residues. The sequenced sample consisted of peripheral blood. This chain uses TRBV5-1 with TRBJ2-3, with a possible D match to TRBD2 (6 bases). The sequence was collected from a woman in her twenties or thirties who had recovered from COVID-19. This CDR3 is CASSKRRDGPSGTDTQYF. The CDR3 DNA reads TGCGCCAGCAGCAAGCGGCGGGACGGACCCTCGGGGACAGATACGCAGTATTTT.